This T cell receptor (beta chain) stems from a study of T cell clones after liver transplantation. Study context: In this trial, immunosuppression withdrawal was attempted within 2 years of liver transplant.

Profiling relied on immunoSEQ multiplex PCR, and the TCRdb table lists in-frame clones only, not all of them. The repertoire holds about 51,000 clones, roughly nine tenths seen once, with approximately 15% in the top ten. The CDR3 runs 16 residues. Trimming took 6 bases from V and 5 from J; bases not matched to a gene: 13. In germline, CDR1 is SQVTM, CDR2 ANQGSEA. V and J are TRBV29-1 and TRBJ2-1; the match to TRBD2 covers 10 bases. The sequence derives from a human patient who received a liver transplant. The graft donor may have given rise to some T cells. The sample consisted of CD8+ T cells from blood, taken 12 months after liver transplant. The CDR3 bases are TGCAGCGTACAAGGGTTAGCGGGAGGCGGCAACAATGAGCAGTTCTTC. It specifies CSVQGLAGGGNNEQFF.